One sample yielded the 17 T cell receptor beta chains listed below, sequenced in a study of blood T cell repertoires in COVID-19. Using immunoSEQ multiplex PCR, the repertoire was profiled, and TCRdb retains in-frame clones only, with some absent. The sample includes roughly 87,000 clones, over 75% seen only once; the top ten take 3%. The sample taken for sequencing was peripheral blood. All receptors come from a woman over 75 with COVID-19, enrolled during active disease.

The chain uses TRBV6-5 and TRBJ2-1; D is possibly TRBD2 (5 bases). This CDR3 comprises 14 residues. Trimming pared 7 bases from V and 0 bases from J, leaving 10 bases between. Per the germline V gene, CDR1 is MNHEY and CDR2 is SVGAGI. The CDR3 region is CASKVASSYNEQFF. CDR3 sequence (DNA): TGTGCCAGCAAGGTAGCGAGCTCCTACAATGAGCAGTTCTTC.

The chain has TRBV7-2 and TRBJ2-7, with 9 bases aligning to TRBD1. This CDR3 spans 15 amino acids. Germline lookup yields CDR1 SGHTA and CDR2 FQGNSA. V gave up 3 bases and J gave up 3 bases; unmatched junction bases: 6. The CDR3 sequence is CASSLDRGGFYEQYF. The CDR3 DNA follows: TGTGCCAGCAGCTTGGACAGGGGCGGATTCTACGAGCAGTACTTC.

The chain carries TRBV18 and TRBJ2-7, with a tentative D call TRBD1 (6 bases). CDR1 and CDR2 from the germline V gene are KGHSH and LQKENI. The CDR3 runs to 14 residues. With 3 bases removed from V and 2 bases from J, the gap between germline ends came to 11 bases. CDR3: CASSPPGVPYEQYF. The CDR3 bases are TGTGCCAGCTCACCCCCAGGGGTCCCCTACGAGCAGTACTTC. Using reference TRBV18 and TRBJ2-7 for the parts outside the CDR3, the full variable domain is NAGVMQNPRHLVRRRGQEARLRCSPMKGHSHVYWYRQLPEEGLKFMVYLQKENIIDESGMPKERFSAEFPKEGPSILRIQQVVRGDSAAYFCASSPPGVPYEQYFGPGTRLTVT.

The CDR3 protein is CAWTLLNGGGYTF. CDR3 sequence (DNA): TGTGCCTGGACCCTCCTTAACGGGGGGGGCTACACCTTC. This chain uses TRBV30 with TRBJ1-2, with D perhaps TRBD1 (5 bases). Germline CDR1 GTSNPN, CDR2 SVGIG (reference sequence). Trimming removed 4 bases from V and 8 bases from J, with 17 bases in between. The CDR3 spans 13 residues.

The rearrangement joins TRBV5-1 to TRBJ2-7; 7 bases agree with TRBD2. The CDR3 length is 16 residues. Germline loops: CDR1 SGHRS, CDR2 YFSETQ. J was trimmed by 0 bases and V by 0 bases; bases with no gene match: 6. CDR3 amino acids: CASSLGRGDGSYEQYF. The CDR3 nucleotides are TGCGCCAGCAGCTTGGGTCGGGGGGATGGCTCCTACGAGCAGTACTTC.

The gene calls are TRBV7-2 and TRBJ2-7, with TRBD1 as a possible D gene (6 bases). The CDR3 contains 14 residues. The germline V gene encodes CDR1 SGHTA and CDR2 FQGNSA. Between the trimmed V and J ends, which lost 5 bases and 3 bases, there was a span of 14 bases. The CDR3 DNA is TGTGCCAGCAGCCCCGGGACATTTGACTACGAGCAGTACTTC. Encoded protein: CASSPGTFDYEQYF.

This rearrangement joins TRBV18 to TRBJ1-1; 8 positions match TRBD1. The CDR3 loop spans 16 amino acids. V lost 3 bases, J lost 0 bases, and 6 bases stayed unmatched. Germline CDR1 and CDR2: KGHSH and LQKENI. CDR3 loop: CASSPRTGSMNTEAFF. For the CDR3, the DNA is TGTGCCAGCTCACCTCGGACAGGGTCGATGAACACTGAAGCTTTCTTT.

V usage is TRBV10-1 and J usage is TRBJ1-1, with D unclear. This CDR3 is built from 12 residues. V was shortened by 2 bases and J by 8 bases, with 9 bases between the two germline ends. The germline V gene encodes CDR1 WNHNN and CDR2 SYGVQD (reference sequence). CDR3 in amino acids: CASSEPGGEAFF. The CDR3 bases are TGCGCCAGCAGTGAGCCGGGAGGAGAAGCTTTCTTT.

The chain links TRBV7-3 to TRBJ2-3; D may be TRBD2 (6 bases). Germline assignment: CDR1 SGHTA and CDR2 FQGTGA. This CDR3 comprises 16 residues. V lost 2 bases and J 2 bases, leaving 14 bases between the germline ends. The CDR3 region is CASSLVERGSTDTQYF. CDR3 DNA sequence: TGTGCCAGCAGCTTAGTCGAACGGGGGTCCACAGATACGCAGTATTTT.

The chain carries TRBV5-1 and TRBJ1-4, with 10 bases matching TRBD1. J lost 6 bases, V lost 0 bases, and 2 bases had no gene match. The CDR3 is 15 amino acids. CDR1 is SGHRS, CDR2 YFSETQ, per germline. CDR3: CASSLAGTGDEKLFF. Here the CDR3 DNA reads TGCGCCAGCAGCTTGGCCGGGACAGGGGATGAAAAACTGTTTTTT. The whole variable domain, filled in from reference TRBV5-1 and TRBJ1-4, reads KAGVTQTPRYLIKTRGQQVTLSCSPISGHRSVSWYQQTPGQGLQFLFEYFSETQRNKGNFPGRFSGRQFSNSRSEMNVSTLELGDSALYLCASSLAGTGDEKLFFGSGTQLSVL.

The chain combines TRBV6-5 with TRBJ2-2; TRBD2 might be the D (6 bases). Germline V gene lookup returns CDR1 MNHEY and CDR2 SVGAGI. CDR3 length: 14 amino acids. Trimming pared 5 bases from V and 5 bases from J, leaving 12 bases between. The CDR3 nucleotides read TGTGCCAGCAGTCCCCCCGCGGGGACCGGGGAGCTGTTTTTT. This codes for CASSPPAGTGELFF.

This rearrangement joins TRBV19 to TRBJ2-1, with D tentatively TRBD2 (5 bases). V lost 3 bases, J lost 5 bases, and 11 bases lay in between. The germline gives CDR1 LNHDA, CDR2 SQIVND (reference sequence). This CDR3 comprises 14 residues. As DNA, the CDR3 is TGTGCCAGTAGTATGGTTGGGAGCCACAATGAGCAGTTCTTC. It specifies CASSMVGSHNEQFF.

This chain links TRBV5-1 with TRBJ1-1; 8 bases fit TRBD1. The ends lost 0 bases at V and 4 bases at J; junction bases unmatched: 2. The germline gives CDR1 SGHRS, CDR2 YFSETQ. This CDR3 region has 14 residues. This CDR3 is CASSLATGGTEAFF. CDR3 bases: TGCGCCAGCAGCTTGGCAACAGGGGGCACTGAAGCTTTCTTT.

The rearrangement joins TRBV5-1 to TRBJ1-4, with 8 bases fitting TRBD1. Germline loops: CDR1 SGHRS, CDR2 YFSETQ. The trim removed 3 bases at V and 2 bases at J, leaving 3 bases unmatched. This CDR3 contains 15 residues. CDR3 in amino acids: CASSYYRGTNEKLFF. CDR3 sequence (DNA): TGCGCCAGCAGCTACTACAGGGGGACTAATGAAAAACTGTTTTTT.

The chain is built from TRBV27 and TRBJ1-2; D is unclear. Trimming left V 6 bases short and J 3 bases short, with 17 bases between. CDR3 length: 15 residues. The germline V gene has CDR1 MNHEY and CDR2 SMNVEV (reference sequence). DNA for the CDR3: TGTGCCAGCAGATTTAGAGATGAATTTTACTATGGCTACACCTTC. Translating gives CASRFRDEFYYGYTF.

The V gene is TRBV2, the J gene TRBJ2-3; D unclear. The V gene's germline CDR1 is SNHLY and CDR2 FYNNEI. There are 16 residues in the CDR3. V was pared by 0 bases and J by 3 bases, with 13 bases between. This chain's CDR3 is CASSEAERDWTDTQYF. CDR3 coding DNA: TGTGCCAGCAGTGAAGCCGAGAGAGATTGGACAGATACGCAGTATTTT.

The chain recombines TRBV7-8 with TRBJ2-1, with D possibly matching TRBD2 (6 bases). The V end lost 1 base, the J end lost 0 bases, and 10 bases lay between the germline ends. The CDR3 sequence is 16 residues long. Germline loops: CDR1 SGHVS, CDR2 FQNEAQ. The CDR3 DNA reads as TGTGCCAGCAGCTTAGAACGGGAGCCCTCCTACAATGAGCAGTTCTTC. This sequence encodes CASSLEREPSYNEQFF.